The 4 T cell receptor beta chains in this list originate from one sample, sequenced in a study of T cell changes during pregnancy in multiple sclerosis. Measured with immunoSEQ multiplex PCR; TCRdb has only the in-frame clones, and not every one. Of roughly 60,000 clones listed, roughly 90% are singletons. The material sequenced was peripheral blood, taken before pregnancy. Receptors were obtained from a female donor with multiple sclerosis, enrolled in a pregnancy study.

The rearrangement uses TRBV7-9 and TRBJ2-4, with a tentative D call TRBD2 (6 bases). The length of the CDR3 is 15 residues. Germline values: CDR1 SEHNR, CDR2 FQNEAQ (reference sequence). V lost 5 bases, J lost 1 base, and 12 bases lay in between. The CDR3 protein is CASSEEGGAKNIQYF. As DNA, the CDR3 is TGTGCCAGCAGCGAAGAGGGAGGTGCCAAAAACATTCAGTACTTC.

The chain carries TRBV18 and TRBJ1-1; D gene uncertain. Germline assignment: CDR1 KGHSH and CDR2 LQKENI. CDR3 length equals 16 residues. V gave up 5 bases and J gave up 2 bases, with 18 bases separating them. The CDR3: CASSSSPSAGNTEAFF. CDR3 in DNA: TGTGCCAGCTCATCCTCCCCCAGCGCCGGTAACACTGAAGCTTTCTTT.

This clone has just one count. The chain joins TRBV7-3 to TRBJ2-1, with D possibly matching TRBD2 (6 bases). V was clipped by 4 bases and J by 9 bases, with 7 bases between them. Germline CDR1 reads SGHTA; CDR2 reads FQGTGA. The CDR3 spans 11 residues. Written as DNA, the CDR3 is TGTGCCAGCAGCTCGGGGGTTGAGCAGTTCTTC. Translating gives CASSSGVEQFF.

Here the CDR3 reads CASSLHGQKFAYEQYF. CDR3 in DNA: TGTGCCAGCAGTTTACACGGACAGAAGTTCGCCTACGAGCAGTACTTC. V and J are TRBV27 and TRBJ2-7, with D possibly being TRBD1 (6 bases). Germline loops: CDR1 MNHEY, CDR2 SMNVEV (reference sequence). V gave up 2 bases and J gave up 2 bases, with 16 bases separating them. CDR3 length equals 16 residues.